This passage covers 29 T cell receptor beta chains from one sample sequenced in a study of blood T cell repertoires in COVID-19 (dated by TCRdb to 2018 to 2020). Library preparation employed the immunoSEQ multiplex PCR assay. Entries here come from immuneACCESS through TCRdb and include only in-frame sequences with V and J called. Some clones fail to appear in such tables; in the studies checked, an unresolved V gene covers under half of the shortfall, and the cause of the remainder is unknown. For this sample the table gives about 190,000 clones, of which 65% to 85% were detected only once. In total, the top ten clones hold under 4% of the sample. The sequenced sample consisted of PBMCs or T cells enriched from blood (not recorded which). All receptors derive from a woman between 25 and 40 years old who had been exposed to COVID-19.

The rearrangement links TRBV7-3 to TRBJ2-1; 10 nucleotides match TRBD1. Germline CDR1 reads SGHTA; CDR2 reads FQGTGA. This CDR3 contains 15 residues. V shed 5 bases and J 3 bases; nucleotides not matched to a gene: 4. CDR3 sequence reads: CASSPRTGGYNEQFF. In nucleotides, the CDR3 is TGTGCCAGCAGCCCTAGGACAGGGGGCTACAATGAGCAGTTCTTC.

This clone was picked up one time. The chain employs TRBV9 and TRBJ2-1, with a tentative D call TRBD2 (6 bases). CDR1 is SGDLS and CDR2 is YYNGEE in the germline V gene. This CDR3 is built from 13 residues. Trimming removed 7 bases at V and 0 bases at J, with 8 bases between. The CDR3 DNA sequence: TGTGCCAGCGGGGGGAACTCCTACAATGAGCAGTTCTTC. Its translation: CASGGNSYNEQFF.

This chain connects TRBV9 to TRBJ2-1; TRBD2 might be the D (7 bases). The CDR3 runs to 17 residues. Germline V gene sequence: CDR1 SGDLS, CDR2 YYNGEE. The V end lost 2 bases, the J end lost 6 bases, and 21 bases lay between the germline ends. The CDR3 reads CASSVPTRGAVRNEQFF. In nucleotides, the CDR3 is TGTGCCAGCAGCGTCCCCACACGGGGGGCCGTTCGCAATGAGCAGTTCTTC.

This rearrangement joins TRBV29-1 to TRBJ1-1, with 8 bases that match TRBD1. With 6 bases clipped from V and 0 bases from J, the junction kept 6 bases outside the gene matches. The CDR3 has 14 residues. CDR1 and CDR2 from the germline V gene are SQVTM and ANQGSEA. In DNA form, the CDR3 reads TGCAGCGTCGGACAGGGTGGGATGAACACTGAAGCTTTCTTT. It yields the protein CSVGQGGMNTEAFF.

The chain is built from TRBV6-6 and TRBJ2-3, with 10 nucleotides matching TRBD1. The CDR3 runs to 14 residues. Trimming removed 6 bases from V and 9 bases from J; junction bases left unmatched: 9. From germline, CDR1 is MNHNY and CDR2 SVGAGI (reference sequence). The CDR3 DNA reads TGTGCCAGCAGCCGGGACAGGGGCCATCTGACGCAGTATTTT. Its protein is CASSRDRGHLTQYF.

In DNA, the CDR3 is TGTGCCAGCAGTGATCTTGTAGGGGATGGCTACACCTTC. It specifies CASSDLVGDGYTF. J is TRBJ1-2 and V is TRBV2, with a weak D call TRBD1 (5 bases). Trimming removed 3 bases from V and 6 bases from J, with 11 bases in between. The CDR3 is 13 residues long. Germline V lookup: CDR1 SNHLY, CDR2 FYNNEI.

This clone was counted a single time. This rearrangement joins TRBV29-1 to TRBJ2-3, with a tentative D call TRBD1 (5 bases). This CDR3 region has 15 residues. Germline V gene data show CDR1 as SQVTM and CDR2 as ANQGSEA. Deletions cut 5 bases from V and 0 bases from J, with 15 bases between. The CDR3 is CSVRRTQTSTDTQYF. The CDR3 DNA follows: TGCAGCGTTCGTAGGACACAAACTAGCACAGATACGCAGTATTTT.

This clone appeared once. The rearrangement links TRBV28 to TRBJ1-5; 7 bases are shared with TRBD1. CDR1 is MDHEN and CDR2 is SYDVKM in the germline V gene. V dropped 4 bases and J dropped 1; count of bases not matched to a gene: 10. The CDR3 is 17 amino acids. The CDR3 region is CASSSLEGAGSNQPQHF. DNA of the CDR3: TGTGCCAGCAGTTCCCTTGAGGGGGCGGGGAGCAATCAGCCCCAGCATTTT.

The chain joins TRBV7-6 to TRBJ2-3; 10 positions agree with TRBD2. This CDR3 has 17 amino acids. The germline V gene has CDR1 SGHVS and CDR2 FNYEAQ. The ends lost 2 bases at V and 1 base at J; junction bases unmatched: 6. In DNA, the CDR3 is TGTGCCAGCAGCTTATTAAGCGGGGGGGCAGGCACAGATACGCAGTATTTT. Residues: CASSLLSGGAGTDTQYF.

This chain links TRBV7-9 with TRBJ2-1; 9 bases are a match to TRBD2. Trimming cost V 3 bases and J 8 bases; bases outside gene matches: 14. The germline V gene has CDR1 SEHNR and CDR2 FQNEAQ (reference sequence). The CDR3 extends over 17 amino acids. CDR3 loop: CASSFPLGTSSSHEQFF. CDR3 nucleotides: TGTGCCAGCAGCTTTCCCCTAGGGACTAGCTCTTCCCATGAGCAGTTCTTC.

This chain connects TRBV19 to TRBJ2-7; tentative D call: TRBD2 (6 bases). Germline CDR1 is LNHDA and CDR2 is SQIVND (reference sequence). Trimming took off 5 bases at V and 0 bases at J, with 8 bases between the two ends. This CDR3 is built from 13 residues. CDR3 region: CASSRESSYEQYF. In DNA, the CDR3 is TGTGCCAGTAGTCGGGAGAGCTCCTACGAGCAGTACTTC.

The CDR3 bases are TGTGCCAGCAGTTCAGAGAGGGAGACCCAGTACTTC. This encodes CASSSERETQYF. The chain recombines TRBV12-3 or TRBV12-4 with TRBJ2-5; no clear D gene. CDR3 length equals 12 residues. The ends were cut back, 4 bases at V and 5 bases at J, with 8 bases in the middle.

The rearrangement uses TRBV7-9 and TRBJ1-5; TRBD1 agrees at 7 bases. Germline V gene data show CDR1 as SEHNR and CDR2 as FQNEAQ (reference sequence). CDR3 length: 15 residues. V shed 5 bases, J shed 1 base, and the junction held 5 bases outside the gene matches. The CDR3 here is CASSGGTASNQPQHF. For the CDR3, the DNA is TGTGCCAGCAGCGGCGGGACAGCCAGCAATCAGCCCCAGCATTTT.

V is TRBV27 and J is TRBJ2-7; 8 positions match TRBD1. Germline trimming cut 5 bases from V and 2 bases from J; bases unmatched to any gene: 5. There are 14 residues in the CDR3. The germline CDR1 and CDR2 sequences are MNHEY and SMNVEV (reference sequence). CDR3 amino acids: CASSDGQGPYEQYF. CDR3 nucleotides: TGTGCCAGCAGTGATGGACAGGGTCCCTACGAGCAGTACTTC.

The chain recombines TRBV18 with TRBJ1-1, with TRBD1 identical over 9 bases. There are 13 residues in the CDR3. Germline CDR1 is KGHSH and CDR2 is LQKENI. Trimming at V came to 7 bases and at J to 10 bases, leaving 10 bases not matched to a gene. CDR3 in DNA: TGTGCCAGCTATTCCACCTCGGGACAGGGAGCTTTCTTT. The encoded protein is CASYSTSGQGAFF.

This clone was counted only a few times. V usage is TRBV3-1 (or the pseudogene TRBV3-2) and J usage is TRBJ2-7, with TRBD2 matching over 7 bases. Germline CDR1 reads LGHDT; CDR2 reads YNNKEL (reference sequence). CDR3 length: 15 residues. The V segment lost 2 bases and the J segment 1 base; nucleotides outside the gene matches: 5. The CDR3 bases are TGTGCCAGCAGCCAAATGGCTAGCGGATCCTACGAGCAGTACTTC. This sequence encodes CASSQMASGSYEQYF.

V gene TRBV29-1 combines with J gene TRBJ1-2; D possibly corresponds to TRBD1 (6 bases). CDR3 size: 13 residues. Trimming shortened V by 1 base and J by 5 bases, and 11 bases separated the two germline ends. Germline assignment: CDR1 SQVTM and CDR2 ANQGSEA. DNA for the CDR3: TGCAGCGTTGAAGGACGGACAGCTTATGGCTACACCTTC. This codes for CSVEGRTAYGYTF.

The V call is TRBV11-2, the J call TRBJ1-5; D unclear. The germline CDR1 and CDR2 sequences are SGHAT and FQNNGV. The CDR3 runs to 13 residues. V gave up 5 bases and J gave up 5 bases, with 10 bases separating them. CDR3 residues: CASSPNRDQPQHF. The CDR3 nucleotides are TGTGCCAGCAGCCCCAATCGGGATCAGCCCCAGCATTTT.

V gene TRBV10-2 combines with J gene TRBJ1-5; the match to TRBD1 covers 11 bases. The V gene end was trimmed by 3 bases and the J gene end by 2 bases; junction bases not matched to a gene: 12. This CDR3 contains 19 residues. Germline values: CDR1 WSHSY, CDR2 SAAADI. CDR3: CASSDRDRGFRWGNQPQHF. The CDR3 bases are TGCGCCAGCAGTGATCGGGACAGGGGGTTCCGCTGGGGCAATCAGCCCCAGCATTTT.

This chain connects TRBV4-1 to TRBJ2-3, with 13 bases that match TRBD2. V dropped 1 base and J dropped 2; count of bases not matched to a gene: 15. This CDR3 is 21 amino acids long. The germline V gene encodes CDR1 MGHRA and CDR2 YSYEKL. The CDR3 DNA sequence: TGCGCCAGCAGCCAAGCCCTCCTTACTAGCGGGGGGGCCTCCCCCACAGATACGCAGTATTTT. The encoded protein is CASSQALLTSGGASPTDTQYF.

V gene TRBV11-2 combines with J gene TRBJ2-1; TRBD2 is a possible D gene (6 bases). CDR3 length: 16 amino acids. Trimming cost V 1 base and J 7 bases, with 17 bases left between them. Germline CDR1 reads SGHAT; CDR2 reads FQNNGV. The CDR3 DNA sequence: TGTGCCAGCAGCTTAGGGTGGAATAGCGGCCTAAATGAGCAGTTCTTC. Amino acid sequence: CASSLGWNSGLNEQFF.

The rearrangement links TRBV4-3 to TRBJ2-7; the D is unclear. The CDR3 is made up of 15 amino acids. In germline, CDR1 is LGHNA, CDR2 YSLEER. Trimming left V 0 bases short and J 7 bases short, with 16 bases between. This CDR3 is CASSQDRGPFEEQYF. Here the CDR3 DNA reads TGCGCCAGCAGCCAAGATCGAGGCCCCTTTGAAGAGCAGTACTTC.

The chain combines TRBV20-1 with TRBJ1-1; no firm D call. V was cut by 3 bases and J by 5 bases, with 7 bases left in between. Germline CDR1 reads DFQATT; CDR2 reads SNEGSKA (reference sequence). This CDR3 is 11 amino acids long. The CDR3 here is CSARTRTEAFF. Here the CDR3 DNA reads TGCAGTGCTAGGACAAGGACTGAAGCTTTCTTT.

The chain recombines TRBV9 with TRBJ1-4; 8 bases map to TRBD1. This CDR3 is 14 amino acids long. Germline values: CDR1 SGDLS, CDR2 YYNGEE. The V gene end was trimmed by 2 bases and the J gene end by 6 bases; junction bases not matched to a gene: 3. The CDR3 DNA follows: TGTGCCAGCAGCGTTCAGGGACAGGATGAAAAACTGTTTTTT. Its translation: CASSVQGQDEKLFF.

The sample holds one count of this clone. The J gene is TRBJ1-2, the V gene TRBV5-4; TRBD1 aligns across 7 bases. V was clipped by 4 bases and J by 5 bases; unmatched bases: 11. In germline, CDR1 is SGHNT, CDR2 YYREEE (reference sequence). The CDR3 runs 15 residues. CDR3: CASSPGQLNSYGYTF. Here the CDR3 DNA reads TGTGCCAGCAGCCCGGGACAGCTCAATTCTTATGGCTACACCTTC.

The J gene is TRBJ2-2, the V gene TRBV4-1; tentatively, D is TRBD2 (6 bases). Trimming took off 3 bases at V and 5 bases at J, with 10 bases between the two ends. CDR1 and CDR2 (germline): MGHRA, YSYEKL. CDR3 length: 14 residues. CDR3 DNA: TGCGCCAGCAGCCACTTTGCGGGAACCGGGGAGCTGTTTTTT. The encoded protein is CASSHFAGTGELFF.

DNA of the CDR3: TGTGCCAGCAGTCCGGGACAGGGGAGCTCCTACGAGCAGTACTTC. It specifies CASSPGQGSSYEQYF. The V call is TRBV5-4, the J call TRBJ2-7; TRBD1 agrees at 10 bases. The CDR3 is 15 residues long. CDR1 is SGHNT, CDR2 YYREEE, per germline (reference sequence). The V and J ends lost 5 bases and 0 bases, in that order; junction bases with no gene match: 5.

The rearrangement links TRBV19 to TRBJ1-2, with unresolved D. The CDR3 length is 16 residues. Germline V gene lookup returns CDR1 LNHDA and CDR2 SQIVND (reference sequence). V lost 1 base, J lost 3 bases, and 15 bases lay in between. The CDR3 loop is CASSIAFVRRDYGYTF. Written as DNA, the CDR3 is TGTGCCAGTAGTATAGCCTTCGTGAGGCGGGACTATGGCTACACCTTC. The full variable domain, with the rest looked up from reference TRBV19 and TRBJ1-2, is DGGITQSPKYLFRKEGQNVTLSCEQNLNHDAMYWYRQDPGQGLRLIYYSQIVNDFQKGDIAEGYSVSREKKESFPLTVTSAQKNPTAFYLCASSIAFVRRDYGYTFGSGTRLTVV.

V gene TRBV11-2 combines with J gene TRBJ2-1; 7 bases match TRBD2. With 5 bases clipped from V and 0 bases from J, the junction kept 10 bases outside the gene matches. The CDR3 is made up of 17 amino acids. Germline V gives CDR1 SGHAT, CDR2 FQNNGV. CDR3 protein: CASSGPSGSRSYNEQFF. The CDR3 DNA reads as TGTGCCAGCAGCGGACCTAGCGGAAGCCGCTCCTACAATGAGCAGTTCTTC.